A single sample is the source of the 6 T cell receptor beta chains below, sequenced in a study of T-cell memory formation after mild COVID-19. TCRdb called the 5' RACE reads again in MiXCR, with one record for every CDR3 protein. The sample holds about 350,000 distinct CDR3 sequences, approximately 14% seen once. The sequencing sample was made of PBMCs or a T cell subset sorted from them (not recorded which). The receptors come from a man aged 18 to 29 who had mild COVID-19 (a few samples of this study predate the infection). Cell type and time point are not known.

This clonotype was counted only a few times. The chain links TRBV6-5 to TRBJ1-5; weak D call: TRBD1 (6 bases). CDR3 length equals 18 residues. CDR1 and CDR2 (germline): MNHEY, SVGAGI. Trimming pared 6 bases from V and 2 bases from J, leaving 23 bases between. The CDR3 here is CASRNQGTSIQGNQPQHF. DNA for the CDR3: TGTGCCAGCAGAAACCAGGGGACCTCCATTCAGGGCAATCAGCCCCAGCATTTT.

This clonotype was counted only a few times. The chain recombines TRBV4-1 with TRBJ2-1, with 8 positions matching TRBD1. With 1 base clipped from V and 6 bases from J, the junction kept 8 bases outside the gene matches. This CDR3 comprises 16 residues. Germline assignment: CDR1 MGHRA and CDR2 YSYEKL. The CDR3 loop is CASSQVQGALTNEQFF. The CDR3 DNA is TGCGCCAGCAGCCAAGTCCAGGGGGCGTTAACCAATGAGCAGTTCTTC.

This clonotype has more than one count but fewer than ten. The CDR3 spells CASSPAGTASTEAFF. The CDR3 DNA reads TGCGCCAGCAGCCCCGCCGGGACAGCTTCCACTGAAGCTTTCTTT. The V and J genes are TRBV4-1 and TRBJ1-1; 7 bases line up with TRBD1. This CDR3 comprises 15 residues. CDR1 is MGHRA and CDR2 is YSYEKL in the germline V gene. The junction had 9 bases not matched to a gene; V was cut back by 4 bases and J by 4 bases.

There are a few counts of this clonotype. This chain uses TRBV7-9 with TRBJ2-3, with D uncertain. This CDR3 spans 14 amino acids. CDR1 and CDR2 from the germline V gene are SEHNR and FQNEAQ (reference sequence). The V and J ends lost 4 bases and 0 bases respectively, with 8 bases between them. The CDR3 spells CASSSRRSTDTQYF. In DNA, the CDR3 is TGTGCCAGCAGCTCCCGACGGAGCACAGATACGCAGTATTTT.

This clonotype has at least ten counts. J is TRBJ2-7 and V is TRBV2; no clear D. The germline V and J ends were trimmed by 3 bases and 6 bases, with 6 bases remaining between them. The germline V gene has CDR1 SNHLY and CDR2 FYNNEI. The CDR3 has 11 residues. DNA of the CDR3: TGTGCCAGCAGTGAGGCCAGCGAGCAGTACTTC. This translates into CASSEASEQYF.

This chain uses TRBV19 with TRBJ1-6; no clear D. Germline values: CDR1 LNHDA, CDR2 SQIVND (reference sequence). The CDR3 runs 11 residues. V was clipped by 6 bases and J by 15 bases, with 12 bases between them. The CDR3 nucleotides are TGTGCCAGTAGAGGCCTCGCACTCCTCCACTTT. This translates into CASRGLALLHF.